Following are 6 T cell receptor beta chains from one sample sequenced in a study of blood T cell repertoires in COVID-19. Generated by immunoSEQ multiplex PCR, the TCRdb table keeps only in-frame clones and is missing some. The sample contains 50,000 to 70,000 clones, 75% to 95% of which appear only once. Sequencing was performed on peripheral blood. The receptor source for this set is a woman aged 80 or older with active COVID-19.

The CDR3, as DNA: TGTGCCAGCAGCTTAGCACGGGCAGGGGGCGCCGGCAATCAGCCCCAGCATTTT. Translated, it gives CASSLARAGGAGNQPQHF. V gene TRBV7-2 combines with J gene TRBJ1-5; TRBD1 aligns across 8 bases. The CDR3 is made up of 18 amino acids. CDR1 and CDR2 (germline): SGHTA, FQGNSA. V trimming: 0 bases; J trimming: 2 bases; junction bases outside the gene matches: 9. Based on the CDR3 plus reference TRBV7-2 and TRBJ1-5, the full variable domain is GAGVSQSPSNKVTEKGKDVELRCDPISGHTALYWYRQSLGQGLEFLIYFQGNSAPDKSGLPSDRFSAERTGGSVSTLTIQRTQQEDSAVYLCASSLARAGGAGNQPQHFGDGTRLSIL.

The sample holds a few counts of this clone. The gene calls are TRBV7-8 and TRBJ2-1, with TRBD2 matching 7 bases. CDR1 and CDR2 from the germline V gene are SGHVS and FQNEAQ. The CDR3 sequence is 15 residues long. V was clipped by 2 bases and J by 5 bases; unmatched bases: 6. CDR3 residues: CASSLREGSDNEQFF. For the CDR3, the DNA is TGTGCCAGCAGCTTAAGGGAGGGTTCGGACAATGAGCAGTTCTTC.

Remarks on this clone: This CDR3 is also generated by other DNA sequences in the sample. V and J are TRBV28 and TRBJ1-1; no firm D call. The CDR3 sequence is 12 residues long. Trimming removed 6 bases from V and 2 bases from J, with 7 bases in between. The germline V gene has CDR1 MDHEN and CDR2 SYDVKM. The CDR3: CASSTGNTEAFF. CDR3 DNA: TGTGCCAGCAGCACGGGTAACACTGAAGCTTTCTTT.

This rearrangement joins TRBV19 to TRBJ2-1; tentative D call: TRBD1 (7 bases). Trimming pared 2 bases from V and 5 bases from J, leaving 13 bases between. Germline CDR1 is LNHDA and CDR2 is SQIVND (reference sequence). The CDR3 covers 15 residues. DNA of the CDR3: TGTGCCAGTAGTATAAGCAGGGGGGTAAACAATGAGCAGTTCTTC. Translated, it gives CASSISRGVNNEQFF.

CDR3 coding DNA: TGTGCCAGCAGCTTAGGGACTAGCGGCAGGGGGGCAGATACGCAGTATTTT. It translates to CASSLGTSGRGADTQYF. This rearrangement joins TRBV7-9 to TRBJ2-3; 10 bases are shared with TRBD2. The CDR3 sequence is 17 residues long. V lost 1 base, J lost 4 bases, and 8 bases stayed unmatched. In germline, CDR1 is SEHNR, CDR2 FQNEAQ (reference sequence).

The rearrangement joins TRBV5-6 to TRBJ2-7, with a weak D call TRBD1 (6 bases). The V gene's germline CDR1 is SGHDT and CDR2 YYEEEE. The V end lost 4 bases, the J end lost 0 bases, and 14 bases lay between the germline ends. There are 15 residues in the CDR3. DNA for the CDR3: TGTGCCAGCAGCCTAGGGCCAGGGGTCTCCTACGAGCAGTACTTC. This gives the protein CASSLGPGVSYEQYF.